Sequencing of this TCR beta chain was carried out in a study of blood T cell repertoires in COVID-19. Profiled with immunoSEQ multiplex PCR; TCRdb holds only in-frame clones, not every one. The top ten hold roughly 6.3% of the sample, which has roughly 250,000 clones, roughly nine tenths seen once. The CDR3 has 14 residues. Germline CDR1 MNHEY, CDR2 SVGAGI. V was pared by 7 bases and J by 0 bases, with 12 bases between. Source material: PBMCs or T cells enriched from blood (not recorded which). This chain joins TRBV6-5 and TRBJ1-2; D is possibly TRBD1 (6 bases). The receptor was isolated from a woman aged 25 to 45 with acute COVID-19. CDR3 residues: CASNPGQPNYGYTF. The CDR3 DNA sequence: TGTGCCAGCAACCCGGGACAACCTAACTATGGCTACACCTTC.